The 15 T cell receptor beta chains below come from one sample, sequenced in a study of T cell repertoires in cytomegalovirus infection. No antigen has been identified for these receptors. TCRdb called the reads again in MiXCR, with one record for every CDR3 protein. The sample consists of about 570,000 distinct CDR3 sequences, 40% of them appearing once. Sequenced here: cultured PBMCs, sampled from culture after CMV antigen stimulation. The receptors come from a human donor in good health (CMV status not recorded). Some clones in this sample may be carry-over from other donors' samples.

The sample holds a few counts of this clonotype. V is TRBV23-1 and J is TRBJ2-7; TRBD1 might be the D (5 bases). TRBV23-1 is identified as an open reading frame with a role that is uncertain. There are 15 residues in the CDR3. V lost 3 bases and J 3 bases, leaving 15 bases between the germline ends. The CDR3 DNA sequence: TGCGCCAGCAGTCAGCCCGACAGAATCCTCTACGAGCAGTACTTC. Encoded protein: CASSQPDRILYEQYF.

This clonotype appeared a few times. The chain employs TRBV7-6 and TRBJ2-7; no firm D call. This CDR3 comprises 15 residues. In germline, CDR1 is SGHVS, CDR2 FNYEAQ. V lost 5 bases and J lost 2, with 16 bases in between. The CDR3 sequence: CASSQGPPGPYEQYF. Here the CDR3 DNA reads TGTGCCAGCAGCCAAGGACCCCCCGGGCCCTACGAGCAGTACTTC.

The gene calls are TRBV12-3 or TRBV12-4 and TRBJ2-3, with D perhaps matching TRBD1 or TRBD2 (7 bases each). With 7 bases removed from V and 5 bases from J, the gap between germline ends came to 16 bases. The CDR3 has 14 amino acids. CDR3 sequence: CASTRQGGRDTQYF. CDR3 nucleotides: TGTGCCAGCACTCGACAGGGAGGGAGAGATACGCAGTATTTT.

V and J are TRBV7-8 and TRBJ2-1; possibly TRBD1 or TRBD2 for D (6 bases each). V was shortened by 6 bases and J by 4 bases, with 25 bases between the two germline ends. The length of the CDR3 is 18 residues. Germline V gene lookup returns CDR1 SGHVS and CDR2 FQNEAQ. CDR3 DNA: TGTGCCAGCAGACAGGGTCGGGGCGGGGCGGCGGATTACAATGAGCAGTTCTTC. It specifies CASRQGRGGAADYNEQFF.

This clonotype was detected many times. One junction end does not reproduce the germline sequence, and a read error may be involved. The rearrangement links TRBV7-2 to TRBJ2-7, with D possibly matching TRBD1 (5 bases). CDR1 is SGHTA and CDR2 is FQGNSA in the germline V gene. The CDR3 is made up of 15 amino acids. CDR3 bases: TGTGCCAGCACCTCCAGCAGGGCCCGCTCCGACGAGCAGTACTTC. Residues: CASTSSRARSDEQYF.

The V and J genes are TRBV5-4 and TRBJ2-1, with TRBD1 matching over 9 bases. The V gene end was trimmed by 0 bases and the J gene end by 0 bases; junction bases not matched to a gene: 1. The CDR3 length is 16 residues. From germline, CDR1 is SGHNT and CDR2 YYREEE (reference sequence). CDR3 DNA sequence: TGTGCCAGCAGCTTGGGGACAGGGGCCTCCTACAATGAGCAGTTCTTC. Residues: CASSLGTGASYNEQFF.

The chain uses TRBV7-2 and TRBJ2-7; 9 bases agree with TRBD1. The germline CDR1 and CDR2 sequences are SGHTA and FQGNSA. CDR3 length equals 15 residues. V lost 1 base to trimming and J lost 1 base; unmatched junction nucleotides: 2. Here the CDR3 reads CASSLGQGGSYEQYF. The CDR3 bases are TGTGCCAGCAGCTTAGGACAGGGGGGTTCCTACGAGCAGTACTTC. The variable domain in full, completed from reference TRBV7-2 and TRBJ2-7, reads GAGVSQSPSNKVTEKGKDVELRCDPISGHTALYWYRQSLGQGLEFLIYFQGNSAPDKSGLPSDRFSAERTGGSVSTLTIQRTQQEDSAVYLCASSLGQGGSYEQYFGPGTRLTVT.

The genes are TRBV6-1 and TRBJ1-2; D gene ambiguous. This CDR3 has 17 residues. The V end lost 5 bases, the J end lost 2 bases, and 21 bases lay between the germline ends. The germline gives CDR1 MNHNS, CDR2 SASEGT. CDR3 in amino acids: CASSSVRLKNANYGYTF. The CDR3 nucleotides read TGTGCCAGCAGTTCGGTACGCTTGAAGAACGCCAACTATGGCTACACCTTC.

The J gene is TRBJ1-2, the V gene TRBV12-3 or TRBV12-4; D gene uncertain. CDR3 size: 12 residues. The V end lost 3 bases, the J end lost 6 bases, and 8 bases lay between the germline ends. CDR3 loop: CASSFGQNGYTF. The CDR3 nucleotides are TGTGCCAGCAGTTTCGGTCAGAATGGCTACACCTTC.

This clonotype occurred a few times. The chain combines TRBV6-2 or TRBV6-3 with TRBJ2-7; possibly TRBD2 for D (5 bases). Germline V gene lookup returns CDR1 MNHEY and CDR2 SVGEGT. V was clipped by 7 bases and J by 2 bases, with 21 bases between them. The CDR3 is made up of 16 amino acids. CDR3 residues: CASTPFLGRGPYEQYF. The CDR3 coding sequence is TGTGCCAGCACCCCCTTCCTAGGGCGAGGGCCCTACGAGCAGTACTTC.

V gene TRBV20-1 combines with J gene TRBJ2-2, with a tentative D call TRBD1 (5 bases). The CDR3 consists of 14 residues. Germline values: CDR1 DFQATT, CDR2 SNEGSKA (reference sequence). Trimming stripped 1 base from V and 2 bases from J, with 8 bases between. The CDR3: CSARGQLNTGELFF. CDR3 coding DNA: TGCAGTGCTAGAGGACAGTTAAACACCGGGGAGCTGTTTTTT.

This clonotype was observed a handful of times. The chain combines TRBV7-2 with TRBJ2-3; 7 bases line up with TRBD1. CDR3 length: 15 residues. V shed 3 bases and J 1 base; nucleotides not matched to a gene: 4. The germline V gene encodes CDR1 SGHTA and CDR2 FQGNSA. This chain's CDR3 is CASSLGQLGTDTQYF. DNA of the CDR3: TGTGCCAGCAGCTTGGGACAGCTAGGCACAGATACGCAGTATTTT.

This clonotype was seen at least ten times. The rearrangement joins TRBV7-2 to TRBJ2-1; D not resolved. The CDR3 extends over 15 amino acids. V was pared by 2 bases and J by 2 bases, with 10 bases between. Germline CDR1 and CDR2: SGHTA and FQGNSA. The CDR3 sequence: CASSLTARAYNEQFF. The DNA of the CDR3 is TGTGCCAGCAGCTTAACGGCTCGGGCCTACAATGAGCAGTTCTTC. The complete variable domain, with remaining parts taken from reference TRBV7-2 and TRBJ2-1, reads GAGVSQSPSNKVTEKGKDVELRCDPISGHTALYWYRQSLGQGLEFLIYFQGNSAPDKSGLPSDRFSAERTGGSVSTLTIQRTQQEDSAVYLCASSLTARAYNEQFFGPGTRLTVL.

J is TRBJ1-1 and V is TRBV7-9; 7 bases map to TRBD1. The CDR3 spans 13 residues. V dropped 5 bases and J dropped 6; count of bases not matched to a gene: 6. Germline CDR1 is SEHNR and CDR2 is FQNEAQ (reference sequence). The CDR3 sequence is CASSTQGGAEAFF. DNA for the CDR3: TGTGCCAGCAGCACCCAGGGGGGAGCTGAAGCTTTCTTT.

J is TRBJ2-3 and V is TRBV12-5, with TRBD2 matching 8 bases. This CDR3 spans 17 amino acids. The V segment lost 1 base and the J segment 2 bases; nucleotides outside the gene matches: 8. CDR1 is LGHNT and CDR2 is FRNRAP in the germline V gene. For the CDR3, the DNA is TGTGCTAGTGGTTTGGGGGGCGGGGGGAAAGCCACAGATACGCAGTATTTT. Encoded protein: CASGLGGGGKATDTQYF.